The 31 T cell receptor beta chains below come from one sample, sequenced in a study of CD8+CD57+ T cells in acquired aplastic anemia. Broader study findings: Lower diversity marked CD8+CD57+ cells in patients, relative to total CD4+ and CD8+ pools.

All sequencing subjects had displayed CD8+CD57+ cell expansion on flow cytometry. These receptors have no identified antigens. Using genomic DNA as the template, TCR beta VDJ and CDR3 profiling was carried out. TCRdb redid the calling of the reads with MiXCR, one entry per CDR3 protein. The sample lists about 20,000 distinct CDR3 sequences; 40% were seen once. The sequenced sample was CD8+CD57+ T cells sorted from PBMCs. Subset described: bead-enriched CD8+CD57+ effector memory T cells from SAA patients. The receptor source for this set is a human donor with aplastic anemia.

This clonotype was found many times. The chain is built from TRBV5-1 and TRBJ2-3; possibly TRBD1 or TRBD2 for D (5 bases each). V was shortened by 4 bases and J by 3 bases, with 18 bases between the two germline ends. Germline CDR1 reads SGHRS; CDR2 reads YFSETQ. The CDR3 sequence is 16 residues long. The CDR3 reads CASSRQGPTGTDTQYF. The CDR3 DNA sequence: TGCGCCAGCAGCCGTCAGGGACCGACGGGAACAGATACGCAGTATTTT.

The chain links TRBV12-3 or TRBV12-4 to TRBJ1-3; no firm D call. CDR3 length equals 14 residues. Deletions cut 3 bases from V and 0 bases from J, with 6 bases between. The CDR3 region is CASSFYGSGNTIYF. The CDR3 region has the DNA TGTGCCAGCAGTTTCTACGGCTCTGGAAACACCATATATTTT.

The genes are TRBV19 and TRBJ2-1; 7 nucleotides match TRBD2. Germline trimming cut 5 bases from V and 9 bases from J; bases unmatched to any gene: 7. Germline CDR1 reads LNHDA; CDR2 reads SQIVND (reference sequence). The CDR3 runs 13 residues. CDR3 coding DNA: TGTGCCAGTAGTTGGAGTGGGGGGGGTGAGCAGTTCTTC. This codes for CASSWSGGGEQFF. Complete variable domain (other parts from reference TRBV19 and TRBJ2-1): DGGITQSPKYLFRKEGQNVTLSCEQNLNHDAMYWYRQDPGQGLRLIYYSQIVNDFQKGDIAEGYSVSREKKESFPLTVTSAQKNPTAFYLCASSWSGGGEQFFGPGTRLTVL.

This clonotype was detected only a few times. This chain uses TRBV20-1 with TRBJ1-2; D unresolved. The V end lost 3 bases, the J end lost 3 bases, and 14 bases lay between the germline ends. Per the germline V gene, CDR1 is DFQATT and CDR2 is SNEGSKA (reference sequence). The CDR3 length is 14 residues. CDR3 amino acids: CSASRTQLDYGYTF. The CDR3 DNA reads as TGCAGTGCTAGCCGGACCCAGCTGGACTATGGCTACACCTTC.

This clonotype turned up a few times. The genes are TRBV5-1 and TRBJ2-1, with 8 bases identical to TRBD1. The V gene's germline CDR1 is SGHRS and CDR2 YFSETQ. There are 15 residues in the CDR3. V lost 4 bases, J lost 4 bases, and 7 bases stayed unmatched. As DNA, the CDR3 is TGCGCCAGCAGCCAGGGGACAGGAGGGTACAATGAGCAGTTCTTC. This translates into CASSQGTGGYNEQFF. The full variable domain, in which reference TRBV5-1 and TRBJ2-1 provide the parts outside the CDR3, is KAGVTQTPRYLIKTRGQQVTLSCSPISGHRSVSWYQQTPGQGLQFLFEYFSETQRNKGNFPGRFSGRQFSNSRSEMNVSTLELGDSALYLCASSQGTGGYNEQFFGPGTRLTVL.

The table lists this clonotype with many counts. For the CDR3, the DNA is TGTGCCAGCGGGAGCGGGAGATCAGATACGCAGTATTTT. As protein: CASGSGRSDTQYF. The chain joins TRBV7-9 to TRBJ2-3; 8 bases are a match to TRBD2. The CDR3 loop spans 13 amino acids. The ends lost 8 bases at V and 4 bases at J; junction bases unmatched: 5. Germline V lookup: CDR1 SEHNR, CDR2 FQNEAQ (reference sequence).

This clonotype was counted at least ten times. The rearrangement uses TRBV20-1 and TRBJ2-3; 10 bases agree with TRBD2. Germline loops: CDR1 DFQATT, CDR2 SNEGSKA (reference sequence). V trimming: 6 bases; J trimming: 4 bases; junction bases outside the gene matches: 7. CDR3 length: 14 residues. CDR3 in amino acids: CSAHSGTSADTQYF. CDR3 nucleotides: TGCAGTGCCCACAGCGGGACTAGCGCAGATACGCAGTATTTT.

This rearrangement joins TRBV10-2 to TRBJ2-1; D is unresolved. The V gene lost 3 bases and the J gene lost 0 bases, with 9 bases spanning the gap. Germline V lookup: CDR1 WSHSY, CDR2 SAAADI. The CDR3 is made up of 15 amino acids. CDR3 loop: CASSDGWSSYNEQFF. DNA for the CDR3: TGCGCCAGCAGTGACGGGTGGAGCTCCTACAATGAGCAGTTCTTC.

In its sample, this clonotype was seen many times. The V gene is TRBV2, the J gene TRBJ1-2; D uncertain. Trimming stripped 11 bases from V and 8 bases from J, with 15 bases between. CDR3 length equals 11 residues. CDR1 and CDR2 (germline): SNHLY, FYNNEI. The CDR3 nucleotides are TGTGCCCTCGGAACGGGCTTCGGCTACACCTTC. This encodes CALGTGFGYTF.

This chain uses TRBV20-1 with TRBJ2-1; D may be TRBD2 (6 bases). Germline loops: CDR1 DFQATT, CDR2 SNEGSKA (reference sequence). V lost 7 bases, J lost 2 bases, and 15 bases lay in between. This CDR3 comprises 14 residues. CDR3 nucleotide sequence: TGCAGTGGACGGGCTCGCGGGACCTACAATGAGCAGTTCTTC. Translating gives CSGRARGTYNEQFF.

This sequence joins TRBV7-9 and TRBJ2-1; D not certain. The CDR3 sequence is 16 residues long. Germline V gives CDR1 SEHNR, CDR2 FQNEAQ (reference sequence). The V end lost 7 bases, the J end lost 0 bases, and 16 bases lay between the germline ends. For the CDR3, the DNA is TGTGCCAGCACGAAAACTGCTTTGAGCTCCTACAATGAGCAGTTCTTC. Translation gives CASTKTALSSYNEQFF.

The V and J genes are TRBV24-1 and TRBJ2-1; perhaps D is TRBD1 or TRBD2 (5 bases each). Trimming shortened V by 3 bases and J by 6 bases, and 14 bases separated the two germline ends. The CDR3 is made up of 15 amino acids. The germline CDR1 and CDR2 sequences are KGHDR and SFDVKD. Written as DNA, the CDR3 is TGTGCCACCAGTGATAGGGAGACAGACTTCAATGAGCAGTTCTTC. It translates to CATSDRETDFNEQFF.

The rearrangement joins TRBV7-6 to TRBJ2-7; D might be TRBD2 (6 bases). CDR1 is SGHVS, CDR2 FNYEAQ, per germline. This CDR3 is built from 14 residues. V shed 2 bases and J shed 6 bases, with 14 bases lying between them. In DNA, the CDR3 is TGTGCCAGCAGCTTATCTCCGGGAGCTCGCGAGCAGTACTTC. Translated, it gives CASSLSPGAREQYF. Full variable domain (outside the CDR3, taken from reference TRBV7-6 and TRBJ2-7): GAGVSQSPRYKVTKRGQDVALRCDPISGHVSLYWYRQALGQGPEFLTYFNYEAQQDKSGLPNDRFSAERPEGSISTLTIQRTEQRDSAMYRCASSLSPGAREQYFGPGTRLTVT.

The J gene is TRBJ2-7, the V gene TRBV7-6; 9 bases line up with TRBD2. CDR1 and CDR2 from the germline V gene are SGHVS and FNYEAQ. V lost 1 base and J lost 4; bases outside the gene matches: 8. The length of the CDR3 is 16 residues. CDR3 in DNA: TGTGCCAGCAGCTTAGGTACTGGAGCGGGAGGATACGAGCAGTACGTC. Its translation: CASSLGTGAGGYEQYV.

This chain connects TRBV5-1 to TRBJ2-3, with D perhaps TRBD2 (5 bases). Between the trimmed V and J ends, which lost 4 bases and 0 bases, there was a span of 21 bases. This CDR3 spans 18 amino acids. CDR1 is SGHRS and CDR2 is YFSETQ in the germline V gene. The CDR3 protein is CASSHPRPRTSSTDTQYF. The CDR3 nucleotides are TGCGCCAGCAGCCACCCCCGGCCTCGGACTTCTAGCACAGATACGCAGTATTTT.

The chain employs TRBV12-3 or TRBV12-4 and TRBJ2-3; D gene ambiguous. V gave up 6 bases and J gave up 4 bases, with 20 bases separating them. This CDR3 has 16 residues. The CDR3 DNA follows: TGTGCCAGCAGCGGCCTTGGGTCGCCGCCCGCAGATACGCAGTATTTT. This translates into CASSGLGSPPADTQYF.

This clonotype was counted ten times or more. This chain uses TRBV20-1 with TRBJ2-3, with TRBD1 matching 8 bases. Germline CDR1 and CDR2: DFQATT and SNEGSKA (reference sequence). Germline trimming cut 6 bases from V and 4 bases from J; bases unmatched to any gene: 15. The CDR3 is 16 amino acids. As DNA, the CDR3 is TGCAGTGCAGAAATAGGACAGGGCTTAGCGCCAGATACGCAGTATTTT. It is translated as CSAEIGQGLAPDTQYF.

This clonotype was seen more than once but under ten times. CDR3 DNA sequence: TGTGCCAGCACAGGACAGGGAGATAATGAGCAGTTCTTC. Amino acid sequence: CASTGQGDNEQFF. The chain links TRBV2 to TRBJ2-1; 8 nucleotides agree with TRBD1. The CDR3 has 13 residues. From germline, CDR1 is SNHLY and CDR2 FYNNEI. J was trimmed by 7 bases and V by 7 bases; bases with no gene match: 6.

The table lists this clonotype with many counts. This chain connects TRBV9 to TRBJ2-3; D possibly corresponds to TRBD2 (7 bases). The V gene's germline CDR1 is SGDLS and CDR2 YYNGEE. Trimming shortened V by 4 bases and J by 1 base, and 16 bases separated the two germline ends. The CDR3 has 16 residues. CDR3 nucleotides: TGTGCCAGCAGCACCATGGGGGGGGCGGGCACAGATACGCAGTATTTT. This codes for CASSTMGGAGTDTQYF. The full variable domain, with the rest looked up from reference TRBV9 and TRBJ2-3, is DSGVTQTPKHLITATGQRVTLRCSPRSGDLSVYWYQQSLDQGLQFLIQYYNGEERAKGNILERFSAQQFPDLHSELNLSSLELGDSALYFCASSTMGGAGTDTQYFGPGTRLTVL.

Note on this clonotype: The junction departs from the called germline gene at one end, perhaps through a read error. This chain links TRBV20-1 with TRBJ2-3; 10 bases are a match to TRBD2. Germline V gene lookup returns CDR1 DFQATT and CDR2 SNEGSKA (reference sequence). The CDR3 runs 14 residues. CDR3 coding DNA: TGCAGTGCAAGAGAGCGGGGGGGAACCTACGAGCAGTATTTT. Encoded protein: CSARERGGTYEQYF.

This clonotype has just a few counts. CDR3 protein: CSARGGTSYEQYF. The CDR3, as DNA: TGCAGTGCTAGAGGAGGGACAAGCTACGAGCAGTACTTC. The rearrangement joins TRBV20-1 to TRBJ2-7, with a possible D match to TRBD1 (6 bases). Trimming cost V 1 base and J 3 bases, with 10 bases left between them. In germline, CDR1 is DFQATT, CDR2 SNEGSKA (reference sequence). This CDR3 is built from 13 residues.

The chain is built from TRBV7-9 and TRBJ2-1; D is uncertain. CDR3 length equals 11 residues. Germline lookup yields CDR1 SEHNR and CDR2 FQNEAQ (reference sequence). V was cut by 7 bases and J by 4 bases, with 5 bases left in between. CDR3 sequence: CASMAYNEQFF. The DNA of the CDR3 is TGTGCCAGCATGGCTTACAATGAGCAGTTCTTC. Filled out from reference TRBV7-9 and TRBJ2-1, the complete variable domain reads DTGVSQNPRHKITKRGQNVTFRCDPISEHNRLYWYRQTLGQGPEFLTYFQNEAQLEKSRLLSDRFSAERPKGSFSTLEIQRTEQGDSAMYLCASMAYNEQFFGPGTRLTVL.

The chain uses TRBV28 and TRBJ2-7, with D perhaps matching TRBD1 (6 bases). Germline V lookup: CDR1 MDHEN, CDR2 SYDVKM. The CDR3 length is 17 residues. The V and J ends lost 5 bases and 3 bases respectively, with 23 bases between them. The CDR3 sequence is CASSASLQGALHYEQYF. The CDR3 nucleotides are TGTGCCAGCAGTGCCTCCTTACAGGGCGCGCTTCACTACGAGCAGTACTTC. The entire variable domain, with the rest obtained from reference TRBV28 and TRBJ2-7, is as follows: DVKVTQSSRYLVKRTGEKVFLECVQDMDHENMFWYRQDPGLGLRLIYFSYDVKMKEKGDIPEGYSVSREKKERFSLILESASTNQTSMYLCASSASLQGALHYEQYFGPGTRLTVT.

V is TRBV28 and J is TRBJ1-5; perhaps TRBD1 as D (5 bases). Trimming took 4 bases from V and 4 from J, leaving 11 bases between them. The germline CDR1 and CDR2 sequences are MDHEN and SYDVKM. The CDR3 is made up of 14 amino acids. The CDR3 reads CASSSHRQNQPQHF. The CDR3 DNA follows: TGTGCCAGCAGTTCCCACCGACAGAATCAGCCCCAGCATTTT.

Relative to its sample, this clonotype is medium-sized. The chain links TRBV15 to TRBJ2-5; 7 positions agree with TRBD2. J lost 1 base, V lost 0 bases, and 2 bases had no gene match. The CDR3 runs 15 residues. CDR1 is LNHNV, CDR2 YYDKDF, per germline (reference sequence). CDR3 DNA: TGTGCCACCAGCAGAGATTCGGGAGGCCAAGAGACCCAGTACTTC. Encoded protein: CATSRDSGGQETQYF.

This chain uses TRBV6-6 with TRBJ1-5; 7 bases align to TRBD1. Germline V CDR1 and CDR2: MNHNY, SVGAGI (reference sequence). The CDR3 sequence is 15 residues long. V shed 2 bases, J shed 2 bases, and the junction held 3 bases outside the gene matches. The CDR3 bases are TGTGCCAGCAGTTACGGGCAGGGGGGCAATCAGCCCCAGCATTTT. This sequence encodes CASSYGQGGNQPQHF.

The V call is TRBV7-2, the J call TRBJ2-7, with 9 bases fitting TRBD2. The CDR3 loop spans 16 amino acids. CDR1 SGHTA and CDR2 FQGNSA come from the germline V gene. With V trimmed by 3 bases and J by 2 bases, 8 bases remained unmatched. Here the CDR3 DNA reads TGTGCCAGCAGCTTGTCCGAGACTAGCGGAACCTACGAGCAGTACTTC. Protein sequence: CASSLSETSGTYEQYF.

The J gene is TRBJ1-5, the V gene TRBV6-5; D remains ambiguous. Germline lookup yields CDR1 MNHEY and CDR2 SVGAGI. The CDR3 spans 13 residues. Trimming took 5 bases from V and 5 from J, leaving 10 bases between them. The CDR3 here is CASSPLRDQPQHF. In DNA, the CDR3 is TGTGCCAGCAGTCCTTTGAGAGATCAGCCCCAGCATTTT.

This chain connects TRBV11-3 to TRBJ2-2, with D hard to call. V lost 5 bases and J 6 bases, leaving 10 bases between the germline ends. The CDR3 runs 13 residues. The germline V gene has CDR1 SGHNT and CDR2 YENEEA. The CDR3 protein is CASSVLGSGELFF. The CDR3 DNA reads as TGTGCCAGCAGCGTATTAGGGTCCGGGGAGCTGTTTTTT.

The rearrangement uses TRBV29-1 and TRBJ2-3, with 11 bases aligning to TRBD2. The germline gives CDR1 SQVTM, CDR2 ANQGSEA. This CDR3 has 13 residues. With V trimmed by 5 bases and J by 3 bases, 1 base remained unmatched. As DNA, the CDR3 is TGCAGCGTTCTAGCGGGGGGTACAGATACGCAGTATTTT. The encoded protein is CSVLAGGTDTQYF.

In DNA form, the CDR3 reads TGCAGTGCTAGAGAGGGGGCAGGCCTACTACGGAGCACAGATACGCAGTATTTT. Translating it yields CSAREGAGLLRSTDTQYF. This sequence joins TRBV20-1 and TRBJ2-3, with D perhaps TRBD1 (6 bases). V was trimmed by 0 bases and J by 0 bases, leaving 19 bases between them. This CDR3 is built from 18 residues. Germline CDR1 DFQATT, CDR2 SNEGSKA (reference sequence).